This TCR beta chain came from a study of Ad26.COV2.S vaccination and SARS-CoV-2 variants. Study overall: Donor was assigned to the Ad26.COV2.S arm of trial COV1001. Study-level findings and limits: Compared with placebo recipients, vaccine recipients had higher spike-specific TCR breadth.

Treatment defined: over 15 received Ad26.COV2.S at low or high dose, single or two shots; several received placebo; per-sample allocation not given. At day 63 after the first vaccine or placebo injection, samples were drawn. Expression of Wuhan-strain SARS-CoV-2 spike came from the Ad26 vector that formed the vaccine. On this clone itself: Its antigen is unknown.

Sequenced by immunoSEQ multiplex PCR; TCRdb stores in-frame clones only, minus some. This table holds about 440,000 clones, about 92% found once. V lost 5 bases to trimming and J lost 1 base; unmatched junction nucleotides: 10. Germline CDR1 MNHEY, CDR2 SMNVEV (reference sequence). CDR3 length equals 16 residues. The TCR sequence derives from a person aged 18 to 65 who received the Ad26.COV2.S COVID-19 vaccine or a placebo. Sequencing was performed on peripheral blood, taken in a trial of Ad26.COV2.S vaccine versus placebo. The rearrangement joins TRBV27 to TRBJ2-5, with 7 positions matching TRBD2. The CDR3 is CASSPRSSGAQETQYF. The CDR3 nucleotides read TGTGCCAGCAGTCCTAGGTCTAGCGGTGCCCAAGAGACCCAGTACTTC.